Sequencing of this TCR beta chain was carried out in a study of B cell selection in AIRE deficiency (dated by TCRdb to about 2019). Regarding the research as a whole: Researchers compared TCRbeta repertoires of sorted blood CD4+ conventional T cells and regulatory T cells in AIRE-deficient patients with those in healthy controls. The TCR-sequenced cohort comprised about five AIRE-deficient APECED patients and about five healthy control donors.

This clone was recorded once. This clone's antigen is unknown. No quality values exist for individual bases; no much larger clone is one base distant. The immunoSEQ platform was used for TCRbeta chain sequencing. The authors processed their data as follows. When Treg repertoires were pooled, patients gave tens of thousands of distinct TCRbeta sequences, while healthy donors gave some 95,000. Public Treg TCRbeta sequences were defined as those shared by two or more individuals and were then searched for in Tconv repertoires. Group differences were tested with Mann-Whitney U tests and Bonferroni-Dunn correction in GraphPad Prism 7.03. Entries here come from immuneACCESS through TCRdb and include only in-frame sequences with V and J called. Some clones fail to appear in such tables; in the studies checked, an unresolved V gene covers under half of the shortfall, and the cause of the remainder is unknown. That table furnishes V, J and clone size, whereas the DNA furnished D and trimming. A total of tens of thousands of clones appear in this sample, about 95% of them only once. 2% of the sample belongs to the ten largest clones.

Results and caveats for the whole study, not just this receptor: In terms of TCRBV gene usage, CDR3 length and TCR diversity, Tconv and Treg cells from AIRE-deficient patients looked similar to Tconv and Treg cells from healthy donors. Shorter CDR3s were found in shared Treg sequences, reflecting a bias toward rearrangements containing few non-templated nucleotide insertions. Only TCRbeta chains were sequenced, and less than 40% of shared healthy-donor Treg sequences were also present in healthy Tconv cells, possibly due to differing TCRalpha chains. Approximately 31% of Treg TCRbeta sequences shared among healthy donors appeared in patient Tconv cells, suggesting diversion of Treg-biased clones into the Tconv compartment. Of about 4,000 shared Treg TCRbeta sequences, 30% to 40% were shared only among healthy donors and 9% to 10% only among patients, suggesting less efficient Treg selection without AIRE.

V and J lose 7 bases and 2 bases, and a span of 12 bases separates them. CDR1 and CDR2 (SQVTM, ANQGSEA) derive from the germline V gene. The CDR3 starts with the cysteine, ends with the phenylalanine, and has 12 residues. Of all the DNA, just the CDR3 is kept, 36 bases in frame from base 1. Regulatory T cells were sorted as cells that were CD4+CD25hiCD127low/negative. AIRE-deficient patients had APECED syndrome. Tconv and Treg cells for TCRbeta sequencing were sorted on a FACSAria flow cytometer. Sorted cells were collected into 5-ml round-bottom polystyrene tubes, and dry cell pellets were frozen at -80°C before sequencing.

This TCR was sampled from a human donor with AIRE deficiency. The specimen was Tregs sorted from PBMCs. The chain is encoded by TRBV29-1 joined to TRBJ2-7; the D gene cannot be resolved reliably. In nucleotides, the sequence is TGCAGCGCGCGACACAGCGCCTACGAGCAGTACTTC. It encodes CSARHSAYEQYF.